These T cell receptor beta chains were read from a single sample in a study of blood T cell repertoires in COVID-19. TCRdb keeps only in-frame clones here, not all; method: immunoSEQ multiplex PCR. The sample lists about 220,000 clones, 75% to 90% occurring once. The specimen sequenced was peripheral blood. These receptors all come from a human donor in a cohort sampled during active COVID-19. Each CDR3 is given with its conserved first and last residue. D genes are given only for firm matches. Where a row states a size, it is once, few, many or the class of an expanded clone; other rows omit it.

V gene: TRBV4-1; D gene: -; clone size: -; J gene: TRBJ1-2; CDR3 DNA: TGCGCCAGCAGCCAAGATGTCAGGGTTATTAATGGCTACACCTTC; CDR3 protein: CASSQDVRVINGYTF
V gene: TRBV28; D gene: TRBD2; clone size: -; J gene: TRBJ2-7; CDR3 DNA: TGTGCCAGCAGTTTACTAGCGGGAGGGCCAGGTGAGCAGTACTTC; CDR3 protein: CASSLLAGGPGEQYF
V gene: TRBV30; D gene: TRBD1; clone size: -; J gene: TRBJ2-7; CDR3 DNA: TGTGCCTGGAAGGACAGGGGCTACGAGCAGTACTTC; CDR3 protein: CAWKDRGYEQYF
V gene: TRBV7-2; D gene: TRBD2; clone size: -; J gene: TRBJ2-7; CDR3 DNA: TGTGCCAGCAGCTTAGAACTAGCGGGAGGCTTTGAGCAGTACTTC; CDR3 protein: CASSLELAGGFEQYF
V gene: TRBV5-5; D gene: -; clone size: -; J gene: TRBJ1-3; CDR3 DNA: TGTGCCAGCAGCCCCTTAGAATTCGGAAACACCATATATTTT; CDR3 protein: CASSPLEFGNTIYF
V gene: TRBV9; D gene: TRBD1; clone size: -; J gene: TRBJ2-5; CDR3 DNA: TGTGCCAGCAGCGAGGGACAGGGGTGGCAAGAGACCCAGTACTTC; CDR3 protein: CASSEGQGWQETQYF
V gene: TRBV5-1; D gene: -; clone size: -; J gene: TRBJ2-7; CDR3 DNA: TGCGCCAGCAGCTTTGGGGCAGCGCTTAGCTACGAGCAGTACTTC; CDR3 protein: CASSFGAALSYEQYF
V gene: TRBV28; D gene: -; clone size: few; J gene: TRBJ2-1; CDR3 DNA: TGTGCCAGTACAAGCGGACCAACGGGGGATGAGCAGTTCTTC; CDR3 protein: CASTSGPTGDEQFF
V gene: TRBV7-2; D gene: TRBD1; clone size: -; J gene: TRBJ2-7; CDR3 DNA: TGTGCCAGCAGCTTAAGAGGGACAGGTTCCTACGAGCAGTACTTC; CDR3 protein: CASSLRGTGSYEQYF
V gene: TRBV6-2/TRBV6-3; D gene: TRBD1; clone size: -; J gene: TRBJ1-2; CDR3 DNA: TGTGCCAGCAGTAAGACAGGGAACTTCTATGGCTACACCTTC; CDR3 protein: CASSKTGNFYGYTF
V gene: TRBV5-4; D gene: TRBD2; clone size: -; J gene: TRBJ2-7; CDR3 DNA: TGTGCCAGCAGCTTGACTAGCGGCTACGAGCAGTACTTC; CDR3 protein: CASSLTSGYEQYF
V gene: TRBV28; D gene: TRBD1; clone size: -; J gene: TRBJ2-7; CDR3 DNA: TGTGCCAGCAGTTTAATCCGGGGACAGCACTACGAGCAGTACTTC; CDR3 protein: CASSLIRGQHYEQYF
V gene: TRBV9; D gene: -; clone size: once; J gene: TRBJ2-7; CDR3 DNA: TGTGCCAGCAGCGGCGAGGTAGGGGGCCGCGGGAACGAGCAGTACTTC; CDR3 protein: CASSGEVGGRGNEQYF
V gene: TRBV4-2; D gene: TRBD2; clone size: -; J gene: TRBJ2-7; CDR3 DNA: TGTGCCAGCAGCCAGGGAGCGGGAAGGGACGAGCAGTACTTC; CDR3 protein: CASSQGAGRDEQYF
V gene: TRBV5-1; D gene: TRBD2; clone size: -; J gene: TRBJ2-2; CDR3 DNA: TGCGCCAGCAGCGTCGGACTAGCGGGCGTCACCGGGGAGCTGTTTTTT; CDR3 protein: CASSVGLAGVTGELFF
V gene: TRBV14; D gene: -; clone size: -; J gene: TRBJ1-2; CDR3 DNA: TGTGCCAGCAGCCATCCAGGCTCCGGGGACTATGGCTACACCTTC; CDR3 protein: CASSHPGSGDYGYTF
V gene: TRBV2; D gene: -; clone size: -; J gene: TRBJ2-2; CDR3 DNA: TGTGCCAGCAGTGTTAGTAGGGGGTTAAAAACCGGGGAGCTGTTTTTT; CDR3 protein: CASSVSRGLKTGELFF
V gene: TRBV27; D gene: -; clone size: few; J gene: TRBJ1-2; CDR3 DNA: TGTGCCAGCAGTTTATCCCCCTCAGGGATCTATGGCTACACCTTC; CDR3 protein: CASSLSPSGIYGYTF
V gene: TRBV9; D gene: -; clone size: once; J gene: TRBJ1-2; CDR3 DNA: TGTGCCAGCAGCCGGCCTTCCAAGGGGCCCTATGGCTACACCTTC; CDR3 protein: CASSRPSKGPYGYTF
V gene: TRBV28; D gene: TRBD1; clone size: -; J gene: TRBJ1-5; CDR3 DNA: TGTGCCACCACGGGACAGGCTGTTCAGCCCCAGCATTTT; CDR3 protein: CATTGQAVQPQHF
V gene: TRBV24-1; D gene: -; clone size: few; J gene: TRBJ1-5; CDR3 DNA: TGTGCCACCAGTGGTGGGGGCTATCAGCCCCAGCATTTT; CDR3 protein: CATSGGGYQPQHF
V gene: TRBV6-4; D gene: -; clone size: -; J gene: TRBJ1-4; CDR3 DNA: TGTGCCAGCAGTGACTCGGCGACAGCCGGGCGACTGTTTTTT; CDR3 protein: CASSDSATAGRLFF
V gene: TRBV24-1; D gene: -; clone size: -; J gene: TRBJ2-6; CDR3 DNA: TGTGCCACCAGGGAGTCTGGGGCCAACGTCCTGACTTTC; CDR3 protein: CATRESGANVLTF
V gene: TRBV4-1; D gene: TRBD2; clone size: -; J gene: TRBJ2-7; CDR3 DNA: TGCGCCAGCAGCCAAGAGTGGGGAGGGTCCTACGAGCAGTACTTC; CDR3 protein: CASSQEWGGSYEQYF
V gene: TRBV3-1/TRBV3-2; D gene: -; clone size: -; J gene: TRBJ2-3; CDR3 DNA: TGTGCCAGCAGCCCGCGGGGCGGATCGCGAGTTCCGCAGTATTTT; CDR3 protein: CASSPRGGSRVPQYF
V gene: TRBV28; D gene: -; clone size: -; J gene: TRBJ1-1; CDR3 DNA: TGTGCCATCAACCCGGGGGACGGCACTGAAGCTTTCTTT; CDR3 protein: CAINPGDGTEAFF
V gene: TRBV12-5; D gene: TRBD2; clone size: -; J gene: TRBJ2-1; CDR3 DNA: TGTGCTAGTGGTTTGACTAGCGCTGCCTCCTACAATGAGCAGTTCTTC; CDR3 protein: CASGLTSAASYNEQFF
V gene: TRBV4-2; D gene: -; clone size: -; J gene: TRBJ1-2; CDR3 DNA: TGTGCCAGCAGCCAAGTCAGGGGCGCGTTCTATGGCTACACCTTC; CDR3 protein: CASSQVRGAFYGYTF
V gene: TRBV19; D gene: -; clone size: -; J gene: TRBJ1-1; CDR3 DNA: TGTGCCAGTAGTTTTGCGGGGGCGCGGGACACTGAAGCTTTCTTT; CDR3 protein: CASSFAGARDTEAFF
V gene: TRBV19; D gene: -; clone size: -; J gene: TRBJ1-1; CDR3 DNA: TGTGCCAGTAGTATAATGGCAGGGATGAACACTGAAGCTTTCTTT; CDR3 protein: CASSIMAGMNTEAFF
V gene: TRBV28; D gene: TRBD1; clone size: -; J gene: TRBJ1-5; CDR3 DNA: TGTGCCAGCAGATCAGGGGGCCTCAATCAGCCCCAGCATTTT; CDR3 protein: CASRSGGLNQPQHF
V gene: TRBV4-3; D gene: -; clone size: once; J gene: TRBJ2-7; CDR3 DNA: TGCGCCAGCAGCCAAGATACGACTAGAAGGAGGCAGTACTTC; CDR3 protein: CASSQDTTRRRQYF
V gene: TRBV7-8; D gene: -; clone size: few; J gene: TRBJ1-2; CDR3 DNA: TGTGCCAGCAGCTTATCAGCCCCAGACAGGATCTATGGCTACACCTTC; CDR3 protein: CASSLSAPDRIYGYTF
V gene: TRBV4-1; D gene: TRBD2; clone size: -; J gene: TRBJ2-3; CDR3 DNA: TGCGCCAGCAGCATGAGCGGTAGCGGGAGAGATACGCAGTATTTT; CDR3 protein: CASSMSGSGRDTQYF
V gene: TRBV5-6; D gene: -; clone size: -; J gene: TRBJ2-7; CDR3 DNA: TGTGCCAGCAGCTTGTCGGGAGTTTCGGGGGAGCAGTACTTC; CDR3 protein: CASSLSGVSGEQYF
V gene: TRBV7-9; D gene: -; clone size: once; J gene: TRBJ2-7; CDR3 DNA: TGTGCCAGCAGCCCCCCTGTTCGGGTGGACGAGCAGTACTTC; CDR3 protein: CASSPPVRVDEQYF
V gene: TRBV9; D gene: TRBD2; clone size: -; J gene: TRBJ2-1; CDR3 DNA: TGTGCCAGCAGCGTACAACTAGCGGGGAACAATGAGCAGTTCTTC; CDR3 protein: CASSVQLAGNNEQFF
V gene: TRBV4-2; D gene: TRBD2; clone size: -; J gene: TRBJ2-2; CDR3 DNA: TGTGCCAGCAGCCAAAGCCGCCTGGGCGGGAGGGCCGAGGAGCTGTTTTTT; CDR3 protein: CASSQSRLGGRAEELFF
V gene: TRBV7-3; D gene: TRBD2; clone size: -; J gene: TRBJ2-1; CDR3 DNA: TGTGCCAGCAGCGTCGGGACTAGCGGGATCTACAATGAGCAGTTCTTC; CDR3 protein: CASSVGTSGIYNEQFF
V gene: TRBV19; D gene: TRBD2; clone size: once; J gene: TRBJ2-2; CDR3 DNA: TGTGCCAGTACCCTCACTAGCGGAGACACCGGGGAGCTGTTTTTT; CDR3 protein: CASTLTSGDTGELFF
V gene: TRBV20-1; D gene: TRBD2; clone size: -; J gene: TRBJ2-7; CDR3 DNA: TGCAGTGCTGGGGGGGTGGCTTCCTTC; CDR3 protein: CSAGGVASF
V gene: TRBV30; D gene: -; clone size: -; J gene: TRBJ1-5; CDR3 DNA: TGTGCCTGGAGTGTAGGAGGAAATCAGCCCCAGCATTTT; CDR3 protein: CAWSVGGNQPQHF
V gene: TRBV30; D gene: TRBD1; clone size: -; J gene: TRBJ2-7; CDR3 DNA: TGTGCCTGGAGTCCCGGGACAGAACTCTACGAGCAGTACTTC; CDR3 protein: CAWSPGTELYEQYF
V gene: TRBV6-2/TRBV6-3; D gene: TRBD1; clone size: -; J gene: TRBJ2-4; CDR3 DNA: TGTGCCAGCAGTACAGGGGGAATAGCCAAAAACATTCAGTACTTC; CDR3 protein: CASSTGGIAKNIQYF
V gene: TRBV4-3; D gene: TRBD2; clone size: -; J gene: TRBJ2-3; CDR3 DNA: TGCGCCAGCAGCCCCTGGACTAGCGGGAGGGACACGCAGTATTTT; CDR3 protein: CASSPWTSGRDTQYF
V gene: TRBV5-1; D gene: -; clone size: -; J gene: TRBJ2-7; CDR3 DNA: TGCGCCAGCAGCTTGAGTGATGTGGGGCGGGGAGCCTACGAGCAGTACTTC; CDR3 protein: CASSLSDVGRGAYEQYF
V gene: TRBV4-2; D gene: -; clone size: few; J gene: TRBJ1-3; CDR3 DNA: TGTGCCAGCAGCCTCCGAGTCTCTGGAAACACCATATATTTT; CDR3 protein: CASSLRVSGNTIYF
V gene: TRBV7-9; D gene: -; clone size: -; J gene: TRBJ1-3; CDR3 DNA: TGTGCCAGCAGCTTGGGAAGGGGATCAGGAAACACCATATATTTT; CDR3 protein: CASSLGRGSGNTIYF
V gene: TRBV2; D gene: -; clone size: -; J gene: TRBJ2-7; CDR3 DNA: TGTGCCAGCAGTTTTGGACGGGGAAACTCCTACGAGCAGTACTTC; CDR3 protein: CASSFGRGNSYEQYF
V gene: TRBV9; D gene: -; clone size: many; J gene: TRBJ1-1; CDR3 DNA: TGTGCCAGCAGCGCTCGAGTCTTGAACACTGAAGCTTTCTTT; CDR3 protein: CASSARVLNTEAFF
V gene: TRBV6-2/TRBV6-3; D gene: -; clone size: once; J gene: TRBJ1-5; CDR3 DNA: TGTGCCAGCAGTTATACGGGGGTTGAGCAGCCCCAGCATTTT; CDR3 protein: CASSYTGVEQPQHF
V gene: TRBV19; D gene: TRBD1; clone size: -; J gene: TRBJ2-7; CDR3 DNA: TGTGCCAGTAGTATCTTTTTGGGACAGGGAATCTACGAGCAGTACTTC; CDR3 protein: CASSIFLGQGIYEQYF
V gene: TRBV14; D gene: TRBD1; clone size: -; J gene: TRBJ2-5; CDR3 DNA: TGTGCCAGCAGCCAATTTGGGACAGGGGTGTGGGAGACCCAGTACTTC; CDR3 protein: CASSQFGTGVWETQYF
V gene: TRBV11-3; D gene: TRBD2; clone size: -; J gene: TRBJ2-2; CDR3 DNA: TGTGCCAGCAGCTCAGGACTAGCGGGAGGAGGAACCGGGGAGCTGTTTTTT; CDR3 protein: CASSSGLAGGGTGELFF
V gene: TRBV7-6; D gene: -; clone size: -; J gene: TRBJ1-1; CDR3 DNA: TGTGCCAGCAGCTCGCAGGGCACTGAAGCTTTCTTT; CDR3 protein: CASSSQGTEAFF
V gene: TRBV28; D gene: -; clone size: -; J gene: TRBJ1-3; CDR3 DNA: TGTGCCAGCACTCCGGGGGGGCTTGGCACCATATATTTT; CDR3 protein: CASTPGGLGTIYF
V gene: TRBV2; D gene: TRBD1; clone size: once; J gene: TRBJ1-3; CDR3 DNA: TGTGCCGGCAAAGGACAGGGAAATGGAAACACCATATATTTT; CDR3 protein: CAGKGQGNGNTIYF